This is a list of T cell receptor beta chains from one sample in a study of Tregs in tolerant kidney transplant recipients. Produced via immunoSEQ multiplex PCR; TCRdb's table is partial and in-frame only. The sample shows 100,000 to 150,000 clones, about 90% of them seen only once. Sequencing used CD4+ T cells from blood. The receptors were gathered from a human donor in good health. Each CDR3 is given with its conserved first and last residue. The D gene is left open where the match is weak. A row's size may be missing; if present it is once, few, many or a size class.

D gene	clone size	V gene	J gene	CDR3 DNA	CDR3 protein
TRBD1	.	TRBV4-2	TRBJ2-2	TGTGCCAGCAGCCAGGCCCCCGGGACAGGGGTTACCGGGGAGCTGTTTTTT	CASSQAPGTGVTGELFF
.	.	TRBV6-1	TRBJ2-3	TGTGCCAGCAACCAGGATGGGTCCACAGATACGCAGTATTTT	CASNQDGSTDTQYF
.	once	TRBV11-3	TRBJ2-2	TGTGCCAGCAGCCTTATTGGCACCGGGGAGCTGTTTTTT	CASSLIGTGELFF
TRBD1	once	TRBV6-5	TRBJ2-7	TGTGCCAGCAGTCCCCGACAGGGGGGTCTCGAGCAGTACTTC	CASSPRQGGLEQYF
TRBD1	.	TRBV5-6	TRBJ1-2	TGTGCCAGCGGAACCGCCGGGACAGGGTTTCGCGGCTACACCTTC	CASGTAGTGFRGYTF
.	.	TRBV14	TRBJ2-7	TGTGCCAGCAGCCAAGGATTGCCCGGGGCAGGGTACGAGCAGTACTTC	CASSQGLPGAGYEQYF
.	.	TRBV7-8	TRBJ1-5	TGTGCCAGCAGCTCATACTACGACAGAAATCGTATCCAGCCCCAGCATTTT	CASSSYYDRNRIQPQHF
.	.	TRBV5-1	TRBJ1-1	TGCGCCAGCAGCTTGAGGCAGGATAACGTGAACACTGAAGCTTTCTTT	CASSLRQDNVNTEAFF
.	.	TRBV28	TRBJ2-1	TGTGCCAGCATGAGGGGTAGGCGGCATGAGCAGTTCTTC	CASMRGRRHEQFF
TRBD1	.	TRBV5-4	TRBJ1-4	TGTGCCAGCAGCTCCAGGGGGGGGAGTGAAAAACTGTTTTTT	CASSSRGGSEKLFF
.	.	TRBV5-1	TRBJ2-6	TGCGCCACCGCCGGGGACTCTGGGGCCAACGTCCTGACTTTC	CATAGDSGANVLTF
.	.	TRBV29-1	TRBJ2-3	TGCAGCGCCAGAAGTTCAGGGCCTAGCACAGATACGCAGTATTTT	CSARSSGPSTDTQYF
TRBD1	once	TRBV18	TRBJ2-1	TGTGCCAGCTCCCTCACGACAGGGGTCCCTGAGCAGTTCTTC	CASSLTTGVPEQFF
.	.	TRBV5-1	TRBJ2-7	TGCGCCAGCAGCTTGGATCCGGGTTACACCTACGAGCAGTACTTC	CASSLDPGYTYEQYF
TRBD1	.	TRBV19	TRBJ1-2	TGTGCCAGTAGGGATGACAGGGGACCATTCTATGGCTACACCTTC	CASRDDRGPFYGYTF
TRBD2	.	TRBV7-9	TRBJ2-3	TGTGCCAGCAGCTTAGCGGGAGGGGAAGATACGCAGTATTTT	CASSLAGGEDTQYF
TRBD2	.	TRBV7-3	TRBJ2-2	TGTGCCAGCAGCTTACTAGCGGGGAGGAACACCGGGGAGCTGTTTTTT	CASSLLAGRNTGELFF
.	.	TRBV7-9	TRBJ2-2	TGTGCCTACCGGGGGGGGACAGCCCTCACCGGGGAGCTGTTTTTT	CAYRGGTALTGELFF
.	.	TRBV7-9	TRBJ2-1	TGTGCCAGCAGCCCATTAAGCGCCAAGTACAATGAGCAGTTCTTC	CASSPLSAKYNEQFF
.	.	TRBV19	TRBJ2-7	TGTGCCAGTAGTTCCCCGGGGGCGCTTAGGGACGAGCAGTACTTC	CASSSPGALRDEQYF
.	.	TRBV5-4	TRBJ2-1	TGTGCCGGCCTGGGGGGCTCAGACCGCAATGAGCAGTTCTTC	CAGLGGSDRNEQFF
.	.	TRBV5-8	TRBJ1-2	TGTGCCAGCAGCCCGTATGGGGGCGGCTATGGCTACACCTTC	CASSPYGGGYGYTF
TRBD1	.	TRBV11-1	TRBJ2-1	TGTGCCAGCAGCCTGGGACAGTACAATGAGCAGTTCTTC	CASSLGQYNEQFF
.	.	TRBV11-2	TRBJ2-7	TGTGCCAGCAGCCTAGGGGGAGGGAGCTCCTACGAGCAGTACTTC	CASSLGGGSSYEQYF
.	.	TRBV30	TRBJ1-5	TGTGCCTGGAGTGTACTGGGCCATCAGCCCCAGCATTTT	CAWSVLGHQPQHF
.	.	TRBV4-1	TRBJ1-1	TGCGCCAGCAGCCAATGGGGGATCGTGGCTTTCTTT	CASSQWGIVAFF
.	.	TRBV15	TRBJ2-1	TGTGCCACCAGCAGAGATGTGGGGGCGGATGAGCAGTTCTTC	CATSRDVGADEQFF
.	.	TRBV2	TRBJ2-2	TGTGCCAGCAGTGAACGCACCGGGGAGCTGTTTTTT	CASSERTGELFF
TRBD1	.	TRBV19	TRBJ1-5	TGTGCCAGTAGTATTGGCTTACCGGCAGGGGGTCGCAATCAGCCCCAGCATTTT	CASSIGLPAGGRNQPQHF
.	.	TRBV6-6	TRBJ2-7	TGTGCCAGCAGTCCGGACTTACCCTCCTACGAGCAGTACTTC	CASSPDLPSYEQYF
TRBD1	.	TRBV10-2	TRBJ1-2	TGCGCCAGCAGTGAACCCTGGACAGGGGGCATCTATGGCTACACCTTC	CASSEPWTGGIYGYTF
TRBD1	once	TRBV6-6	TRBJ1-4	TGTGCCAGCAGGCCGGGACAGGTTAATGAAAAACTGTTTTTT	CASRPGQVNEKLFF
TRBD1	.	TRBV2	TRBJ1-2	TGTGCCAGCAGGGCAGGGGGGGGAAACTATGGCTACACCTTC	CASRAGGGNYGYTF
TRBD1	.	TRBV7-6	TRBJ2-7	TGTGCCAGCAGCCAGGGGACAGGGGGCACCTACGAGCAGTACTTC	CASSQGTGGTYEQYF
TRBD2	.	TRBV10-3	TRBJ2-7	TGTGCCAGCGGACTAGCGGGAGTTCGGGTTAGCGAGCAGTACTTC	CASGLAGVRVSEQYF
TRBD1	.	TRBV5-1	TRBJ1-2	TGCGCCAGCAGTAGGGGGCTCTATGGCTACACCTTC	CASSRGLYGYTF
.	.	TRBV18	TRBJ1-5	TGTGCCAGCTCACCTCGTCCCGACAATCAGCCCCAGCATTTT	CASSPRPDNQPQHF
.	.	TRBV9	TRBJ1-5	TGTGCCAGCAGCGTAGGAAGCCAGGGTAATCAGCCCCAGCATTTT	CASSVGSQGNQPQHF
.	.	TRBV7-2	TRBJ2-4	TGTGCCAGCAGCCTTAGAATTGAGGCCAAAAACATTCAGTACTTC	CASSLRIEAKNIQYF
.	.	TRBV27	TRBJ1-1	TGTGCCAGCAGTTTTGACAGGAAAAACACTGAAGCTTTCTTT	CASSFDRKNTEAFF
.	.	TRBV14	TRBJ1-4	TGTGCCAGCAGCACCTACAGGGCTGAAAAACTGTTTTTT	CASSTYRAEKLFF
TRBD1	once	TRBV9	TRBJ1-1	TGTGCCAGCAGCCTTCCAGGGGGCGAAGCTTTCTTT	CASSLPGGEAFF
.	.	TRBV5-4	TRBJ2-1	TGTGCCAGCAGCCTGTTAGGGGTTGCGCAGTTCTTC	CASSLLGVAQFF
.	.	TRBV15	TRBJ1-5	TGTGCCACCAGCAGAGACGTCGCGGGAGGGAATCAGCCCCAGCATTTT	CATSRDVAGGNQPQHF
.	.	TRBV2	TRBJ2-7	TGTGCCGGCCTAGCGCAGGGAGGACACGAGCAGTACTTC	CAGLAQGGHEQYF
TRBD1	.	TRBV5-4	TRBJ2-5	TGTGCCAGCAGCTTGGGGAACCCAGGACAGGGACCCCAAGAGACCCAGTACTTC	CASSLGNPGQGPQETQYF
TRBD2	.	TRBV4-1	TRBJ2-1	TGCGCCAGCAGCCTTACCCTTGGGGCTAGCGGGATCGTTTGGGACAATGAGCAGTTCTTC	CASSLTLGASGIVWDNEQFF